This TCR beta chain stems from a study of neurological immune-mediated disorders. Whole-study findings and limits: The highest TCR clonal expansion occurred in HTLV-1-associated myelopathy; multiple sclerosis fell below healthy controls.

Ten or more counts support this clonotype. The antigen is not known. Over 160 million TCR-beta sequences, together covering 15-18 subjects, were produced by every individual sequencing run that was carried out. MiXCR, applied by TCRdb to the 5' RACE reads, yields one record per CDR3 protein. Found here are about 16,000 distinct CDR3 sequences, approximately 8.8% of them singletons; the top ten hold about 47%. Each sorted-subset library came from some 1.1 million CD4+ or CD8+ T cells. The receptor was isolated from a middle-aged man in good health. Sequencing used CD8+ T cells from blood.

The CDR3 region is CSARDLGVLEQYF. The CDR3 DNA reads TGCAGTGCTAGAGATCTGGGAGTCTTGGAGCAGTACTTC. The chain employs TRBV20-1 and TRBJ2-7; TRBD2 is a possible D gene (5 bases). Trimming took off 0 bases at V and 7 bases at J, with 13 bases between the two ends. The CDR3 has 13 residues. CDR1 DFQATT and CDR2 SNEGSKA come from the germline V gene (reference sequence).